This T cell receptor (beta chain) comes out of a study of cytomegalovirus exposure and HLA in healthy donors. Study-wide context: The same platform as the roughly 700 first-cohort repertoires was used for the 120 validation repertoires, a later analysis reported. Findings and limits, study-wide: The study flagged 150 to 200 TCR beta chains as cytomegalovirus-associated.

Profiling relied on immunoSEQ multiplex PCR, and the TCRdb table lists in-frame clones only, not all of them. The sample has approximately 130,000 clones, about 85% seen once. A note on this clone: Its matching antigen is unknown.

The CDR3 is made up of 13 amino acids. This TCR was recovered from a woman in her 30s in good health and CMV-seronegative. Material for sequencing was PBMCs. The chain links TRBV21-1 to TRBJ2-3; the listed D gene, TRBD2, was not tested against the DNA. TRBV21-1 is flagged as a pseudogene. As DNA, the CDR3 is TGTGCCAGCAGCAATTTCGGTAGTTATTCGCAGTATTTT. It codes for CASSNFGSYSQYF.